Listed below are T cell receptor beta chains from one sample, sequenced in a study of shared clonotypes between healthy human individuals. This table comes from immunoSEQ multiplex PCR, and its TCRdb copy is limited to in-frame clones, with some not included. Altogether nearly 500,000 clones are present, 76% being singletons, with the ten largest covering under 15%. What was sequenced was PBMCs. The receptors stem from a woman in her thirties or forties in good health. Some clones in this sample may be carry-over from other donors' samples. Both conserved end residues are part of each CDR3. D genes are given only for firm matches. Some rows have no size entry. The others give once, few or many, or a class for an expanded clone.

CDR3: CASSPIAGAEETQYF
DNA: TGCGCCAGCAGCCCGATAGCGGGAGCGGAAGAGACCCAGTACTTC
V: TRBV5-1
J: TRBJ2-5
D: TRBD2
size: few

CDR3: CASSRPAGGTVGELFF
DNA: TGTGCCAGCAGCCGACCTGCAGGGGGAACAGTCGGGGAGCTGTTTTTT
V: TRBV11-3
J: TRBJ2-2
D: TRBD1
size: .

CDR3: CASSLSLAEDYNEQFF
DNA: TGTGCCAGCAGCTTATCACTAGCGGAAGATTACAATGAGCAGTTCTTC
V: TRBV7-3
J: TRBJ2-1
D: TRBD2
size: .

CDR3: CASTASGNTGELFF
DNA: TGTGCCAGCACTGCTAGCGGTAACACCGGGGAGCTGTTTTTT
V: TRBV6-5
J: TRBJ2-2
D: TRBD2
size: once

CDR3: CASSEEGAQGNEQFF
DNA: TGTGCCAGCAGTGAAGAGGGGGCGCAGGGGAATGAGCAGTTCTTC
V: TRBV2
J: TRBJ2-1
D: TRBD1
size: .

CDR3: CASSLSVQGHYSYTF
DNA: TGTGCCAGCAGTTTATCCGTGCAGGGTCACTATAGCTACACCTTC
V: TRBV27
J: TRBJ1-2
D: .
size: .

CDR3: CASSQEGGSYNEQFF
DNA: TGCGCCAGCAGCCAAGAAGGCGGGAGCTACAATGAGCAGTTCTTC
V: TRBV4-1
J: TRBJ2-1
D: TRBD2
size: few

CDR3: CASSRRASGMNTGELFF
DNA: TGTGCCAGCAGCCGTCGCGCTAGCGGGATGAACACCGGGGAGCTGTTTTTT
V: TRBV7-3
J: TRBJ2-2
D: TRBD2
size: few

CDR3: CASSPSGGSYEQYF
DNA: TGCGCCAGCAGTCCTAGCGGGGGCTCCTACGAGCAGTACTTC
V: TRBV10-1
J: TRBJ2-7
D: TRBD2
size: .

CDR3: CASSQDLGQGGGTEAFF
DNA: TGTGCCAGCAGCCAAGACCTCGGACAGGGCGGGGGCACTGAAGCTTTCTTT
V: TRBV14
J: TRBJ1-1
D: TRBD1
size: .

CDR3: CASSPGTGDEQYF
DNA: TGTGCCAGCAGCCCCGGGACAGGGGACGAGCAGTACTTC
V: TRBV7-7
J: TRBJ2-7
D: TRBD1
size: .

CDR3: CASSVGAPRGGQSGELFF
DNA: TGTGCCAGCAGCGTAGGTGCCCCTAGGGGGGGGCAGAGCGGGGAGCTGTTTTTT
V: TRBV9
J: TRBJ2-2
D: .
size: few

CDR3: CASSETEGANNEQFF
DNA: TGTGCCAGCAGTGAAACAGAGGGGGCTAACAATGAGCAGTTCTTC
V: TRBV6-4
J: TRBJ2-1
D: TRBD1
size: few

CDR3: CASSVDHLGDNEQFF
DNA: TGCGCCAGCAGCGTGGACCACCTCGGGGACAATGAGCAGTTCTTC
V: TRBV5-1
J: TRBJ2-1
D: .
size: .

CDR3: CASSLGVYSNQPQHF
DNA: TGTGCCAGCAGCCTGGGTGTATATAGCAATCAGCCCCAGCATTTT
V: TRBV7-2
J: TRBJ1-5
D: .
size: once

CDR3: CASSPSGLAGYEQYF
DNA: TGCGCCAGCAGTCCTTCCGGACTAGCGGGCTACGAGCAGTACTTC
V: TRBV10-1
J: TRBJ2-7
D: TRBD2
size: .

CDR3: CASSSGLAGGTDTQYF
DNA: TGTGCCAGCAGCTCAGGACTAGCGGGAGGTACAGATACGCAGTATTTT
V: TRBV7-9
J: TRBJ2-3
D: TRBD2
size: .

CDR3: CASSPGLAVHSYNEQFF
DNA: TGCGCCAGCAGCCCGGGACTAGCGGTACACTCCTACAATGAGCAGTTCTTC
V: TRBV5-1
J: TRBJ2-1
D: TRBD2
size: .

CDR3: CASSLEHSNQPQHF
DNA: TGTGCCAGCTCATTAGAGCATAGCAATCAGCCCCAGCATTTT
V: TRBV18
J: TRBJ1-5
D: .
size: .

CDR3: CASSPLAGGPYEQYF
DNA: TGTGCCAGCAGCCCCCTGGCGGGAGGGCCCTACGAGCAGTACTTC
V: TRBV7-8
J: TRBJ2-7
D: TRBD2
size: .

CDR3: CASSPRSGETTYEQYF
DNA: TGTGCCAGCAGCCCGAGGTCGGGTGAAACAACCTACGAGCAGTACTTC
V: TRBV9
J: TRBJ2-7
D: .
size: once

CDR3: CATSSRVGADGTGELFF
DNA: TGTGCCACGTCCAGCAGGGTCGGGGCGGACGGGACCGGGGAGCTGTTTTTT
V: TRBV10-3
J: TRBJ2-2
D: .
size: .

CDR3: CAWSEGLAESDTQYF
DNA: TGTGCCTGGAGTGAAGGACTAGCGGAGTCAGATACGCAGTATTTT
V: TRBV30
J: TRBJ2-3
D: TRBD2
size: .

CDR3: CASSQKTGDNSPLHF
DNA: TGTGCCAGCAGCCAGAAGACGGGGGATAATTCACCCCTCCACTTT
V: TRBV4-2
J: TRBJ1-6
D: .
size: .

CDR3: CASSLDRGNEKLFF
DNA: TGTGCCAGCAGTCTTGACAGGGGTAATGAAAAACTGTTTTTT
V: TRBV2
J: TRBJ1-4
D: TRBD1
size: .

CDR3: CASSTRDSSNQPQHF
DNA: TGTGCCAGCAGTACCCGGGACAGTAGCAATCAGCCCCAGCATTTT
V: TRBV28
J: TRBJ1-5
D: TRBD1
size: .

CDR3: CASSRPGAARELFF
DNA: TGTGCCAGCTCACGACCGGGGGCGGCCCGGGAGCTGTTTTTT
V: TRBV18
J: TRBJ2-2
D: .
size: .

CDR3: CASSLLAGAIGELFF
DNA: TGTGCCAGCAGCTTACTAGCGGGAGCGATCGGGGAGCTGTTTTTT
V: TRBV7-2
J: TRBJ2-2
D: TRBD2
size: .

CDR3: CASSLSVRSPLHF
DNA: TGTGCCAGCAGCTTATCCGTCCGGTCACCCCTCCACTTT
V: TRBV7-2
J: TRBJ1-6
D: .
size: once

CDR3: CASSSGSVYTEAFF
DNA: TGTGCCAGCAGCTCAGGGTCTGTATACACTGAAGCTTTCTTT
V: TRBV11-2
J: TRBJ1-1
D: .
size: .

CDR3: CASSSRDFSNEQFF
DNA: TGTGCCAGCAGCTCCCGGGACTTTTCCAATGAGCAGTTCTTC
V: TRBV7-2
J: TRBJ2-1
D: .
size: .

CDR3: CASSAQTGRRTSDDRNSYEQYF
DNA: TGTGCCAGCAGCGCGCAAACTGGACGACGGACTAGCGATGATCGGAACTCCTACGAGCAGTACTTC
V: TRBV7-8
J: TRBJ2-7
D: TRBD2
size: once

CDR3: CASSLPSTDTQYF
DNA: TGTGCCAGCAGTTTACCTAGCACAGATACGCAGTATTTT
V: TRBV28
J: TRBJ2-3
D: .
size: few

CDR3: CASIDGVTYEQYF
DNA: TGCGCCAGCATCGATGGGGTTACCTACGAGCAGTACTTC
V: TRBV10-2
J: TRBJ2-7
D: .
size: .

CDR3: CASSRASNYGYTF
DNA: TGTGCCAGCAGCCGCGCCTCTAACTATGGCTACACCTTC
V: TRBV28
J: TRBJ1-2
D: .
size: .

CDR3: CASSTIGTGELFF
DNA: TGTGCCAGCAGTACTATTGGTACCGGGGAGCTGTTTTTT
V: TRBV28
J: TRBJ2-2
D: .
size: .

CDR3: CASSQGPPARGNNEKLFF
DNA: TGCGCCAGCAGCCAAGGTCCCCCCGCTAGGGGGAATAATGAAAAACTGTTTTTT
V: TRBV4-1
J: TRBJ1-4
D: .
size: .

CDR3: CATYPTWQSYNEQFF
DNA: TGTGCCACCTACCCCACATGGCAATCCTACAATGAGCAGTTCTTC
V: TRBV15
J: TRBJ2-1
D: .
size: .

CDR3: CASSVDRESYEQYF
DNA: TGCGCCAGCAGCGTGGACAGGGAATCCTACGAGCAGTACTTC
V: TRBV5-1
J: TRBJ2-7
D: TRBD1
size: .

CDR3: CASSLAGSSGNTIYF
DNA: TGCGCCAGCAGCTTGGCCGGTTCCTCTGGAAACACCATATATTTT
V: TRBV5-1
J: TRBJ1-3
D: .
size: .

CDR3: CASSLKYGLGSYEQYF
DNA: TGTGCCAGCAGCTTAAAATACGGCTTAGGATCCTACGAGCAGTACTTC
V: TRBV11-2
J: TRBJ2-7
D: .
size: once

CDR3: CASSVGAGAADTQYF
DNA: TGTGCCAGCAGCGTAGGCGCGGGAGCGGCAGATACGCAGTATTTT
V: TRBV9
J: TRBJ2-3
D: TRBD2
size: many

CDR3: CAWSQGQGTNQPQHF
DNA: TGTGCCTGGAGCCAGGGACAGGGGACCAATCAGCCCCAGCATTTT
V: TRBV30
J: TRBJ1-5
D: TRBD1
size: .

CDR3: CASSGDPLAGGSNEQFF
DNA: TGTGCCAGCAGTGGAGACCCACTAGCGGGAGGAAGCAATGAGCAGTTCTTC
V: TRBV28
J: TRBJ2-1
D: TRBD2
size: .

CDR3: CASSPSGTYEQYF
DNA: TGCGCCAGCAGTCCTAGCGGGACCTACGAGCAGTACTTC
V: TRBV10-1
J: TRBJ2-7
D: TRBD2
size: .

CDR3: CASSQTGPANYGYTF
DNA: TGCGCCAGCAGTCAAACGGGGCCCGCTAACTATGGCTACACCTTC
V: TRBV23-1
J: TRBJ1-2
D: .
size: .

CDR3: CASRQPGGSGNTIYF
DNA: TGCGCCAGCAGACAACCGGGGGGCTCTGGAAACACCATATATTTT
V: TRBV5-1
J: TRBJ1-3
D: .
size: .

CDR3: CASSPGLAGDNEQFF
DNA: TGTGCCAGCAGTCCGGGACTAGCGGGAGACAATGAGCAGTTCTTC
V: TRBV28
J: TRBJ2-1
D: TRBD2
size: once

CDR3: CASTGGGTSGIEQYF
DNA: TGTGCCAGCACAGGAGGGGGGACTAGCGGGATCGAGCAGTACTTC
V: TRBV11-2
J: TRBJ2-7
D: TRBD2
size: .

CDR3: CASRTGLHEQYF
DNA: TGCGCCAGCAGAACAGGGCTTCACGAGCAGTACTTC
V: TRBV23-1
J: TRBJ2-7
D: .
size: .

CDR3: CASSARQTNYEQYF
DNA: TGTGCCAGCAGTGCCCGCCAGACAAACTACGAGCAGTACTTC
V: TRBV6-1
J: TRBJ2-7
D: .
size: .